In this sample, the clone carrying this TCR beta chain turned up many times. This beta chain turned up in a library designed for alpha chains; as an off-target read, its abundance says little. The source of the sample is a study of spatial heterogeneity in lung cancer. About the study: TCR and UMI combinations that were unique each appeared, on average, more than ten times in raw reads.

CDR3 size: 13 residues. The germline CDR1 and CDR2 sequences are ENHRY and SYGVKD. The ends were cut back, 8 bases at V and 7 bases at J, with 15 bases in the middle. A single record per CDR3 protein comes from TCRdb applying MiXCR to the 5' RACE reads. The table records 4,000 to 5,500 distinct CDR3 sequences, 15% to 20% of them present only once. As for time point: sample taken at primary tumor resection. Tumor, nontumor lung or frozen PBMC supplied whole RNA, sequenced without sorting. This chain joins TRBV10-3 and TRBJ2-1; D might be TRBD2 (6 bases). The material sequenced was normal lung tissue next to the tumor, taken at surgery. The TCR was taken from a male donor with early-stage non-small cell lung cancer. The CDR3 protein is CAIRDSQGNEQFF. The CDR3 DNA reads TGTGCCATCCGGGACTCGCAAGGGAATGAGCAGTTCTTC.